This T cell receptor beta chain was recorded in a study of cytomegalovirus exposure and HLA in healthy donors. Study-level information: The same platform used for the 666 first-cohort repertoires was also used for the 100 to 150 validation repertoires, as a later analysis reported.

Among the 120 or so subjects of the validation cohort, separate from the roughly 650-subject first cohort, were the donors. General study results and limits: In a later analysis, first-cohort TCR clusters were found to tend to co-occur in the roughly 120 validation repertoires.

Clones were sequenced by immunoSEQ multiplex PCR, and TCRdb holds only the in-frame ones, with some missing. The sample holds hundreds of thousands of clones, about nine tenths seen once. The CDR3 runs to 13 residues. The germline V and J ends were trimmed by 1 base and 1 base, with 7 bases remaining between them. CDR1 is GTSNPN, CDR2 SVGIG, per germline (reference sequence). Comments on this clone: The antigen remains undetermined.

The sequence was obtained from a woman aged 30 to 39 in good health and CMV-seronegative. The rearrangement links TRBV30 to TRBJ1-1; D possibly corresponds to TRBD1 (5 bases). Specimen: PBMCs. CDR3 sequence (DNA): TGTGCCTGGAGTGGACAGCAGAACACTGAAGCTTTCTTT. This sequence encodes CAWSGQQNTEAFF. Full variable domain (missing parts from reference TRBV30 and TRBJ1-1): SQTIHQWPATLVQPVGSPLSLECTVEGTSNPNLYWYRQAAGRGLQLLFYSVGIGQISSEVPQNLSASRPQDRQFILSSKKLLLSDSGFYLCAWSGQQNTEAFFGQGTRLTVV.